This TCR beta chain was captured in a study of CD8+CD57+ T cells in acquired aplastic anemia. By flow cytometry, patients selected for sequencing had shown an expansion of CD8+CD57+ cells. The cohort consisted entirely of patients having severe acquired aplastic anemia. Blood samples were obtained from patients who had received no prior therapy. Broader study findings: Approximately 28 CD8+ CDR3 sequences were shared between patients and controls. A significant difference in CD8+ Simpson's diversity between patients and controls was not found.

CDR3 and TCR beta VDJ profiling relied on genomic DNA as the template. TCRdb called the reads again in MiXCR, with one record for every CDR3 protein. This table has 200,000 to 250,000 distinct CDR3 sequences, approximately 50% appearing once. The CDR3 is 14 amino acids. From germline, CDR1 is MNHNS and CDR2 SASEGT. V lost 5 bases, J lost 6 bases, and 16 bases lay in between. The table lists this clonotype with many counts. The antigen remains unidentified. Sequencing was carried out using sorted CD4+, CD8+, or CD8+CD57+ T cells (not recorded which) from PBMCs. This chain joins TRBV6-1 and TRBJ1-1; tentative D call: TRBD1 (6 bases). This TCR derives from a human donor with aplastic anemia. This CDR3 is CASSWNGQSSEAFF. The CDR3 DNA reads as TGTGCCAGCAGTTGGAACGGACAGTCCTCTGAAGCTTTCTTT.